The subject of this entry is one TCR beta chain. The antigen remains undetermined. The CDR3 totals 15 residues. Germline V gene sequence: CDR1 KGHSH, CDR2 LQKENI. The V gene lost 2 bases and the J gene lost 2 bases, with 12 bases spanning the gap. The source of the sample is a study of T cell responses to AZD1222 COVID-19 vaccine. Whole-study results and caveats: Sampling that yielded the repertoires occurred only after the peak T cell response. After two AZD1222 doses, spike-specific TCR breadth and depth rose versus day 0. Nearly half of spike-specific TCRs reportedly go after variant regions that carry no mutations. The sample set comprised mostly white British donors with more females, and clonal diversity was possibly underestimated.

Sequenced by immunoSEQ multiplex PCR; TCRdb stores in-frame clones only, minus some. The repertoire holds around 140,000 clones, with around 90% as singletons. The genes are TRBV18 and TRBJ1-2; TRBD1 is a possible D gene (5 bases). The material sequenced was peripheral blood, taken on day 0 of AZD1222 vaccination. This clonotype was sampled from an adult in good health. Written as DNA, the CDR3 is TGTGCCAGCTCACCAGGTTTTGACAGAAACTATGGCTACACCTTC. It yields the protein CASSPGFDRNYGYTF. Using reference TRBV18 and TRBJ1-2 for the parts outside the CDR3, the full variable domain is NAGVMQNPRHLVRRRGQEARLRCSPMKGHSHVYWYRQLPEEGLKFMVYLQKENIIDESGMPKERFSAEFPKEGPSILRIQQVVRGDSAAYFCASSPGFDRNYGYTFGSGTRLTVV.